These 29 T cell receptor beta chains originate from one sample sequenced in a study of CD8 T cells in Susac syndrome. Reverse transcription of roughly 0.5 to 1 ug RNA used random hexamers. MiXCR, run by TCRdb on the immunoSEQ multiplex PCR reads, gives a single entry per CDR3 protein. The sample carries 150,000 to 200,000 distinct CDR3 sequences, roughly 94% recorded once. The sequenced material came from CD4+ T cells from PBMCs. The receptors were sampled from a human donor with Susac syndrome.

V usage is TRBV4-2 and J usage is TRBJ2-1; a possible D gene is TRBD1 (6 bases). The V end lost 1 base, the J end lost 0 bases, and 10 bases lay between the germline ends. This CDR3 is 16 amino acids long. Germline lookup yields CDR1 LGHNA and CDR2 YNFKEQ. In DNA, the CDR3 is TGTGCCAGCAGCCAAGTACCAGGGGACTCCTACAATGAGCAGTTCTTC. Protein sequence: CASSQVPGDSYNEQFF.

This clonotype was counted once. The chain links TRBV21-1 to TRBJ1-5; the table's D call TRBD1 went unverified against the DNA. TRBV21-1 is recorded as a pseudogene. This CDR3 has 14 residues. CDR3 sequence: CASSTDRVGQPQHF. The CDR3 DNA sequence: TGTGCCAGCAGTACAGACAGGGTAGGTCAGCCCCAGCATTTT.

This clonotype has just one count. The rearrangement links TRBV7-2 to TRBJ1-1; D uncertain. The germline CDR1 and CDR2 sequences are SGHTA and FQGNSA. Between the trimmed V and J ends, which lost 2 bases and 5 bases, there was a span of 12 bases. CDR3 size: 14 residues. The CDR3 region is CASSLTATLTEAFF. In nucleotides, the CDR3 is TGTGCCAGCAGCTTAACAGCAACACTTACTGAAGCTTTCTTT.

This chain links TRBV20-1 with TRBJ2-2, with 15 bases lining up with TRBD2. Trimming at V came to 6 bases and at J to 3 bases, leaving 5 bases not matched to a gene. The germline V gene has CDR1 DFQATT and CDR2 SNEGSKA (reference sequence). This CDR3 has 16 amino acids. The CDR3 DNA follows: TGCAGTGCCGGGACTAGCGGGAGGTTGTACACCGGGGAGCTGTTTTTT. It translates to CSAGTSGRLYTGELFF.

V is TRBV9 and J is TRBJ2-1, with 7 bases identical to TRBD2. V shed 3 bases and J 5 bases; nucleotides not matched to a gene: 14. Germline lookup yields CDR1 SGDLS and CDR2 YYNGEE. CDR3 length: 17 amino acids. The CDR3 DNA reads TGTGCCAGCAGCGCCCGAGGAGGCGGGAGTGGTGACAATGAGCAGTTCTTC. Encoded protein: CASSARGGGSGDNEQFF.

The CDR3 DNA reads TGTGCCAGCAGCCGCCTAGATGTGCAGTACTTC. This encodes CASSRLDVQYF. The chain carries TRBV6-2 or TRBV6-3 and TRBJ2-7; D is undetermined. The length of the CDR3 is 11 residues. V lost 6 bases to trimming and J lost 9 bases, with 12 bases between them. From germline, CDR1 is MNHEY and CDR2 SVGEGT.

This chain uses TRBV27 with TRBJ2-3; tentatively, D is TRBD1 (6 bases). This CDR3 has 14 residues. V was cut by 3 bases and J by 7 bases, with 14 bases left in between. The V gene's germline CDR1 is MNHEY and CDR2 SMNVEV (reference sequence). Written as DNA, the CDR3 is TGTGCCAGCAGTTTGGCAGGGGAGCGAAATACGCAGTATTTT. Translated: CASSLAGERNTQYF.

The chain couples TRBV20-1 to TRBJ2-5; TRBD2 matches at 9 bases. V shed 0 bases and J 1 base; nucleotides not matched to a gene: 3. The CDR3 spans 15 residues. Germline assignment: CDR1 DFQATT and CDR2 SNEGSKA (reference sequence). The CDR3 protein is CSAREGGGGQETQYF. CDR3 DNA sequence: TGCAGTGCTAGAGAGGGCGGGGGGGGCCAAGAGACCCAGTACTTC.

This clonotype has only one observation. The V call is TRBV5-1, the J call TRBJ1-1; the D is unclear. The germline V gene encodes CDR1 SGHRS and CDR2 YFSETQ. CDR3 length: 14 residues. The germline V and J ends were trimmed by 0 bases and 6 bases, with 12 bases remaining between them. CDR3 protein: CASSLAGEGAEAFF. CDR3 bases: TGCGCCAGCAGCTTGGCCGGCGAGGGTGCTGAAGCTTTCTTT.

The chain links TRBV5-4 to TRBJ2-1, with 8 bases matching TRBD2. Germline trimming cut 3 bases from V and 1 base from J; bases unmatched to any gene: 6. Germline V CDR1 and CDR2: SGHNT, YYREEE (reference sequence). The CDR3 is 16 residues long. CDR3 loop: CASSSGRGGSYNEQFF. The DNA of the CDR3 is TGTGCCAGCAGCTCCGGTCGGGGGGGGTCCTACAATGAGCAGTTCTTC. The variable domain in full, with the rest retrieved from reference TRBV5-4 and TRBJ2-1, is ETGVTQSPTHLIKTRGQQVTLRCSSQSGHNTVSWYQQALGQGPQFIFQYYREEENGRGNFPPRFSGLQFPNYSSELNVNALELDDSALYLCASSSGRGGSYNEQFFGPGTRLTVL.

J is TRBJ2-1 and V is TRBV9; 8 bases fit TRBD2. V was clipped by 4 bases and J by 8 bases; unmatched bases: 11. Germline CDR1 and CDR2: SGDLS and YYNGEE. The CDR3 has 15 amino acids. The CDR3 is CASSPLTGGIDEQFF. The DNA for the CDR3 is TGTGCCAGCAGCCCCCTGACGGGAGGGATCGATGAGCAGTTCTTC.

As regards this clonotype: A junction end diverges from the germline sequence, so it may reflect a read error. This rearrangement joins TRBV29-1 to TRBJ2-3; 7 bases map to TRBD1. This CDR3 is built from 13 residues. The germline V gene has CDR1 SQVTM and CDR2 ANQGSEA. In DNA form, the CDR3 reads TGCAGCGTGCAAAGGGACAGCAGAGATACGCAGTATTTT. This encodes CSVQRDSRDTQYF.

The gene calls are TRBV20-1 and TRBJ2-1; 11 bases align to TRBD2. The germline CDR1 and CDR2 sequences are DFQATT and SNEGSKA (reference sequence). The CDR3 length is 15 residues. J lost 5 bases, V lost 4 bases, and 7 bases had no gene match. CDR3 loop: CSATPGTSGNNEQFF. CDR3 DNA sequence: TGCAGTGCTACCCCCGGGACTAGCGGTAACAATGAGCAGTTCTTC.

The V call is TRBV3-1, the J call TRBJ2-5; D is unresolved. The V gene lost 0 bases and the J gene lost 7 bases, with 6 bases spanning the gap. CDR3 size: 12 residues. Germline CDR1 LGHDT, CDR2 YNNKEL (reference sequence). The CDR3 nucleotides are TGTGCCAGCAGCCAAGATGTGGGGACCCAGTACTTC. Translation gives CASSQDVGTQYF.

The chain couples TRBV7-2 to TRBJ2-1, with D perhaps TRBD1 (5 bases). The CDR3 has 15 amino acids. Germline CDR1 and CDR2: SGHTA and FQGNSA. The V end lost 4 bases, the J end lost 7 bases, and 17 bases lay between the germline ends. CDR3 in DNA: TGTGCCAGCAGCTCGAACCAGGGCAGGATTAATGAGCAGTTCTTC. Its protein product is CASSSNQGRINEQFF.

The chain couples TRBV6-4 to TRBJ2-3, with 7 bases aligning to TRBD1. This CDR3 contains 15 residues. Germline loops: CDR1 MRHNA, CDR2 SNTAGT. The trim removed 3 bases at V and 3 bases at J, leaving 6 bases unmatched. The CDR3 sequence is CASSEGQEATDTQYF. In nucleotides, the CDR3 is TGTGCCAGCAGTGAAGGACAGGAAGCTACAGATACGCAGTATTTT.

The rearrangement links TRBV20-1 to TRBJ2-3; no clear D gene. The V end lost 4 bases, the J end lost 1 base, and 15 bases lay between the germline ends. Germline V CDR1 and CDR2: DFQATT, SNEGSKA (reference sequence). This CDR3 has 15 amino acids. The CDR3 nucleotides read TGCAGTGCTACTCAGTCCACCTTAGGCACAGATACGCAGTATTTT. Its translation: CSATQSTLGTDTQYF.

The rearrangement links TRBV3-1 to TRBJ1-2, with 7 nucleotides matching TRBD1. There are 15 residues in the CDR3. Germline V gene sequence: CDR1 LGHDT, CDR2 YNNKEL (reference sequence). Losses at the gene ends were 2 bases for V and 8 bases for J; bases not matched to a gene: 11. The CDR3 is CASSQLLTGTEGYTF. The CDR3 bases are TGTGCCAGCAGCCAACTATTGACAGGGACGGAAGGCTACACCTTC.

The V and J genes are TRBV10-3 and TRBJ2-7, with D unresolved. V lost 7 bases and J 0 bases, leaving 10 bases between the germline ends. The CDR3 is made up of 13 amino acids. In germline, CDR1 is ENHRY, CDR2 SYGVKD. The CDR3 coding sequence is TGTGCCATCATGGGTTTCGGCTCCTACGAGCAGTACTTC. It codes for CAIMGFGSYEQYF.

The chain links TRBV7-7 to TRBJ2-5; 10 bases line up with TRBD1. CDR3 size: 16 residues. Trimming took 4 bases from V and 2 from J; bases not matched to a gene: 7. The germline V gene has CDR1 SSHAT and CDR2 FNYEAQ (reference sequence). CDR3 in DNA: TGTGCCAGCAGCTATCCCGGGACAGGGGTTCAAGAGACCCAGTACTTC. Its protein product is CASSYPGTGVQETQYF. Full variable domain (remainder filled in from reference TRBV7-7 and TRBJ2-5): GAGVSQSPRYKVTKRGQDVTLRCDPISSHATLYWYQQALGQGPEFLTYFNYEAQPDKSGLPSDRFSAERPEGSISTLTIQRTEQRDSAMYRCASSYPGTGVQETQYFGPGTRLLVL.

The J gene is TRBJ1-2, the V gene TRBV28; D is unresolved. V lost 1 base and J 2 bases, leaving 8 bases between the germline ends. Germline V gene lookup returns CDR1 MDHEN and CDR2 SYDVKM. The length of the CDR3 is 14 residues. The CDR3 protein is CASSLFDMNYGYTF. The CDR3 DNA follows: TGTGCCAGCAGTTTATTCGACATGAACTATGGCTACACCTTC.

The chain employs TRBV4-2 and TRBJ2-5; 9 nucleotides align to TRBD2. After removal of 3 bases from V and 8 bases from J, the junction contained 13 bases not matched to a gene. Germline V gene data show CDR1 as LGHNA and CDR2 as YNFKEQ. The CDR3 loop spans 16 amino acids. CDR3 residues: CASSQDTATSGKTQYF. The DNA for the CDR3 is TGTGCCAGCAGCCAGGATACCGCGACTAGCGGAAAAACCCAGTACTTC.

This chain joins TRBV20-1 and TRBJ2-3; D is uncertain. The ends were cut back, 3 bases at V and 2 bases at J, with 15 bases in the middle. The CDR3 totals 15 residues. Germline values: CDR1 DFQATT, CDR2 SNEGSKA (reference sequence). This chain's CDR3 is CSASKEITYTDTQYF. CDR3 coding DNA: TGCAGTGCTAGCAAGGAAATCACTTACACAGATACGCAGTATTTT.

The chain joins TRBV5-1 to TRBJ2-5; D is tentatively TRBD1 or TRBD2 (5 bases each). V gave up 4 bases and J gave up 5 bases, with 18 bases separating them. This CDR3 has 15 amino acids. Germline V gene lookup returns CDR1 SGHRS and CDR2 YFSETQ. Here the CDR3 DNA reads TGCGCCAGCAGCCAGTCCCCGGGACCCGGGGAGACCCAGTACTTC. It yields the protein CASSQSPGPGETQYF. Full variable domain (rest looked up from reference TRBV5-1 and TRBJ2-5): KAGVTQTPRYLIKTRGQQVTLSCSPISGHRSVSWYQQTPGQGLQFLFEYFSETQRNKGNFPGRFSGRQFSNSRSEMNVSTLELGDSALYLCASSQSPGPGETQYFGPGTRLLVL.

The chain links TRBV20-1 to TRBJ2-5; D is perhaps TRBD2 (6 bases). Between the trimmed V and J ends, which lost 0 bases and 4 bases, there was a span of 9 bases. The CDR3 totals 13 residues. CDR1 is DFQATT, CDR2 SNEGSKA, per germline (reference sequence). CDR3 DNA sequence: TGCAGTGCTAGAGACGGGGGAAGAGAGACCCAGTACTTC. Residues: CSARDGGRETQYF.

The rearrangement joins TRBV20-1 to TRBJ1-5; weak D call: TRBD1 (6 bases). This CDR3 is built from 13 residues. Per germline, CDR1 DFQATT and CDR2 SNEGSKA (reference sequence). The ends were cut back, 3 bases at V and 8 bases at J, with 14 bases in the middle. CDR3 amino acids: CSARSRGLEPQHF. The DNA of the CDR3 is TGCAGTGCTAGGTCCCGGGGGCTGGAGCCCCAGCATTTT.

A single count supports this clonotype. V usage is TRBV18 and J usage is TRBJ2-7; the D is unclear. The CDR3 covers 12 residues. The ends were cut back, 10 bases at V and 0 bases at J, with 10 bases in the middle. Germline CDR1 is KGHSH and CDR2 is LQKENI. The CDR3 region has the DNA TGTGCCACCCAGGCCCACTCCTACGAGCAGTACTTC. Encoded protein: CATQAHSYEQYF. Based on the CDR3 plus reference TRBV18 and TRBJ2-7, the full variable domain is NAGVMQNPRHLVRRRGQEARLRCSPMKGHSHVYWYRQLPEEGLKFMVYLQKENIIDESGMPKERFSAEFPKEGPSILRIQQVVRGDSAAYFCATQAHSYEQYFGPGTRLTVT.

The chain employs TRBV30 and TRBJ2-7; D gene uncertain. Germline-derived CDR1 and CDR2 are GTSNPN and SVGIG (reference sequence). Trimming stripped 6 bases from V and 2 bases from J, with 17 bases between. The CDR3 runs 14 residues. This CDR3 is CACTPQLTPYEQYF. In nucleotides, the CDR3 is TGTGCCTGTACTCCCCAACTTACCCCCTACGAGCAGTACTTC.

V gene TRBV19 combines with J gene TRBJ2-1; 9 bases map to TRBD2. Losses at the gene ends were 3 bases for V and 16 bases for J; bases not matched to a gene: 7. CDR1 is LNHDA and CDR2 is SQIVND in the germline V gene (reference sequence). This CDR3 has 12 residues. CDR3 nucleotide sequence: TGTGCCAGTAGTATCGGACTAGCGATTCTATTCTTC. Encoded protein: CASSIGLAILFF. Complete variable domain (other parts from reference TRBV19 and TRBJ2-1): DGGITQSPKYLFRKEGQNVTLSCEQNLNHDAMYWYRQDPGQGLRLIYYSQIVNDFQKGDIAEGYSVSREKKESFPLTVTSAQKNPTAFYLCASSIGLAILFFGPGTRLTVL.